Each of the 30 T cell receptor beta chains below was sequenced from the same sample in a study of blood T cell repertoires in COVID-19 (dated by TCRdb to 2020 to 2021). Libraries were built with the immunoSEQ multiplex PCR assay. TCRdb took this table from immuneACCESS and kept in-frame rearrangements with V and J called. Such tables lack part of the clones; where checked against another copy, unresolved V genes explain under half of the gap, and the rest is unexplained. The sample data list 55,000 to 65,000 clones, and about 80% of these were observed just once. 3.5% of the sample is in the top ten clones. Sample: peripheral blood. Receptors were obtained from a man between 60 and 70 years old with acute or convalescent COVID-19.

The sample holds one count of this clone. Written as DNA, the CDR3 is TGTGCCAGCAGCTCCGACAGGGAACCCGGAAACACCATATATTTT. It is translated as CASSSDREPGNTIYF. The chain joins TRBV21-1 to TRBJ1-3; the table gives TRBD1 as D, unverified against the DNA. TRBV21-1 has pseudogene status. The CDR3 has 15 residues.

This sequence joins TRBV9 and TRBJ1-3; 7 nucleotides line up with TRBD1. The CDR3 is made up of 15 amino acids. Germline CDR1 reads SGDLS; CDR2 reads YYNGEE. V gave up 3 bases and J gave up 4 bases; unmatched junction bases: 7. CDR3 nucleotides: TGTGCCAGCAGCGCCCCCGGGACAGCGGGAAACACCATATATTTT. It is translated as CASSAPGTAGNTIYF.

This chain connects TRBV30 to TRBJ2-2, with 8 bases lining up with TRBD1. CDR1 and CDR2 from the germline V gene are GTSNPN and SVGIG (reference sequence). CDR3 size: 12 residues. J lost 8 bases, V lost 7 bases, and 6 bases had no gene match. The CDR3 sequence is CALTGVGGELFF. The CDR3 region has the DNA TGTGCCTTGACAGGGGTCGGTGGGGAGCTGTTTTTT.

The genes are TRBV10-3 and TRBJ2-3, with 12 nucleotides matching TRBD1. Germline CDR1 ENHRY, CDR2 SYGVKD. The V and J ends lost 8 bases and 1 base, in that order; junction bases with no gene match: 10. The CDR3 spans 17 residues. The CDR3 DNA is TGTGCCATCGCGACCGGGACAGGGGGCGCCGGCACAGATACGCAGTATTTT. Amino acids: CAIATGTGGAGTDTQYF.

The chain couples TRBV24-1 to TRBJ2-1; D not resolved. Germline V gene data show CDR1 as KGHDR and CDR2 as SFDVKD. This CDR3 region has 12 residues. The V end was cut by 9 bases, the J end by 8 bases, with 13 bases between. The CDR3 loop is CATGQRFDEQFF. The CDR3 DNA sequence: TGTGCCACCGGGCAAAGGTTTGATGAGCAGTTCTTC.

The chain uses TRBV7-9 and TRBJ1-2, with 9 bases fitting TRBD1. Unmatched junction bases numbered 7, after V lost 5 bases and J lost 6 bases. The germline V gene has CDR1 SEHNR and CDR2 FQNEAQ (reference sequence). This CDR3 is built from 14 residues. The CDR3 nucleotides are TGTGCCAGCAGCGACCGGGACAGGGTCCATGGCTACACCTTC. Its protein is CASSDRDRVHGYTF.

The chain couples TRBV27 to TRBJ1-1; the D is unclear. CDR1 and CDR2 (germline): MNHEY, SMNVEV (reference sequence). V lost 1 base and J 0 bases, leaving 3 bases between the germline ends. This CDR3 comprises 13 residues. CDR3 DNA sequence: TGTGCCAGCAGTTTATTCGTGAACACTGAAGCTTTCTTT. Translated: CASSLFVNTEAFF.

The chain is built from TRBV2 and TRBJ1-5, with D possibly matching TRBD1 (6 bases). Germline V CDR1 and CDR2: SNHLY, FYNNEI. This CDR3 comprises 12 residues. Trimming stripped 8 bases from V and 11 bases from J, with 16 bases between. The DNA for the CDR3 is TGTGCCAGCGGGGGCCAGGGATGGACCCAGCATTTT. This gives the protein CASGGQGWTQHF. Combining the CDR3 with reference TRBV2 and TRBJ1-5 gives the whole variable domain EPEVTQTPSHQVTQMGQEVILRCVPISNHLYFYWYRQILGQKVEFLVSFYNNEISEKSEIFDDQFSVERPDGSNFTLKIRSTKLEDSAMYFCASGGQGWTQHFGDGTRLSIL.

The chain uses TRBV30 and TRBJ1-1; the D is unclear. V gave up 1 base and J gave up 0 bases, with 9 bases separating them. Looked up from germline, CDR1 is GTSNPN and CDR2 is SVGIG (reference sequence). This CDR3 has 14 amino acids. CDR3 in amino acids: CAWSETYMNTEAFF. The CDR3 region has the DNA TGTGCCTGGAGTGAGACATATATGAACACTGAAGCTTTCTTT.

The CDR3 DNA sequence: TGCGCCAGCAGCCCTGGGAGGGCCGAAGCTTTCTTT. It codes for CASSPGRAEAFF. The J gene is TRBJ1-1, the V gene TRBV4-1; D not resolved. Germline assignment: CDR1 MGHRA and CDR2 YSYEKL. Trimming shortened V by 4 bases and J by 8 bases, and 11 bases separated the two germline ends. The CDR3 sequence is 12 residues long.

The chain combines TRBV30 with TRBJ1-6, with a weak D call TRBD1 (5 bases). V shed 4 bases and J shed 10 bases, with 26 bases lying between them. Germline loops: CDR1 GTSNPN, CDR2 SVGIG (reference sequence). There are 17 residues in the CDR3. For the CDR3, the DNA is TGTGCCTGGACCCCGCAGGGAGGAGCGGGAAGGGGATCACCCCTCCACTTT. This translates into CAWTPQGGAGRGSPLHF.

This rearrangement joins TRBV21-1 to TRBJ2-2; TRBD2, as called in the table, went unchecked against the DNA. TRBV21-1 is a pseudogene. The CDR3 loop spans 17 amino acids. The CDR3 protein is CASSKAGGTSNTGELFF. The CDR3 DNA reads TGTGCCAGCAGCAAAGCGGGGGGGACATCCAACACCGGGGAGCTGTTTTTT.

This clone was picked up a small number of times. The chain uses TRBV5-1 and TRBJ2-1, with 7 bases matching TRBD1. Trimming cost V 2 bases and J 7 bases; bases outside gene matches: 9. Germline CDR1 and CDR2: SGHRS and YFSETQ. This CDR3 spans 15 amino acids. The CDR3 protein is CASSFYRQGENEQFF. CDR3 DNA: TGCGCCAGCAGCTTTTACCGGCAGGGGGAGAATGAGCAGTTCTTC.

The chain recombines TRBV28 with TRBJ1-2, with D maybe TRBD1 (5 bases). Germline V gene lookup returns CDR1 MDHEN and CDR2 SYDVKM. This CDR3 is 15 amino acids long. Between the trimmed V and J ends, which lost 5 bases and 4 bases, there was a span of 17 bases. In DNA form, the CDR3 reads TGTGCCAGCAGTCCCCCAGGGTCACTTGGCTATGGCTACACCTTC. Translation gives CASSPPGSLGYGYTF.

This chain uses TRBV19 with TRBJ1-2, with 10 bases fitting TRBD1. V was clipped by 4 bases and J by 6 bases; unmatched bases: 14. Per the germline V gene, CDR1 is LNHDA and CDR2 is SQIVND (reference sequence). There are 17 residues in the CDR3. CDR3 in amino acids: CASSRYGTGADRDGYTF. The CDR3 nucleotides read TGTGCCAGTAGTAGGTATGGGACAGGGGCTGATCGGGATGGCTACACCTTC.

The rearrangement joins TRBV24-1 to TRBJ1-5; 9 bases line up with TRBD1. The V gene end was trimmed by 5 bases and the J gene end by 7 bases; junction bases not matched to a gene: 2. This CDR3 comprises 13 residues. Per the germline V gene, CDR1 is KGHDR and CDR2 is SFDVKD. The CDR3 coding sequence is TGTGCCACCAGTGTAGGACAGGGGCAGCCCCAGCATTTT. Amino acids: CATSVGQGQPQHF.

V usage is TRBV5-1 and J usage is TRBJ1-3; 9 nucleotides match TRBD1. The CDR3 extends over 19 amino acids. J was trimmed by 0 bases and V by 3 bases; bases with no gene match: 13. Germline assignment: CDR1 SGHRS and CDR2 YFSETQ. The CDR3 loop is CASSWWGQGSKSSGNTIYF. Written as DNA, the CDR3 is TGCGCCAGCAGCTGGTGGGGACAGGGCTCGAAGAGCTCTGGAAACACCATATATTTT.

This clone showed up just a few times. This chain joins TRBV5-1 and TRBJ2-1; D is possibly TRBD2 (6 bases). Trimming removed 1 base at V and 3 bases at J, with 17 bases between. Germline lookup yields CDR1 SGHRS and CDR2 YFSETQ. The CDR3 runs 17 residues. The chain's CDR3 is CASSLIGGAGGYNEQFF. For the CDR3, the DNA is TGCGCCAGCAGCTTGATCGGCGGGGCCGGTGGCTACAATGAGCAGTTCTTC.

The chain has TRBV12-5 and TRBJ2-5, with TRBD1 matching 12 bases. Trimming cost V 6 bases and J 5 bases; bases outside gene matches: 1. Germline CDR1 reads LGHNT; CDR2 reads FRNRAP. The CDR3 runs 13 residues. In DNA, the CDR3 is TGTGCTAGTGGGGGACAGGGGGCGGAGACCCAGTACTTC. This sequence encodes CASGGQGAETQYF.

The sample holds a few counts of this clone. The chain uses TRBV2 and TRBJ1-5; D call uncertain. The CDR3 contains 13 residues. Germline CDR1 reads SNHLY; CDR2 reads FYNNEI. The germline V and J ends were trimmed by 7 bases and 4 bases, with 11 bases remaining between them. DNA of the CDR3: TGTGCCAGCACCCCGGGGAGGAATCAGCCCCAGCATTTT. Its protein product is CASTPGRNQPQHF. The full variable domain, its missing parts supplied by reference TRBV2 and TRBJ1-5, is EPEVTQTPSHQVTQMGQEVILRCVPISNHLYFYWYRQILGQKVEFLVSFYNNEISEKSEIFDDQFSVERPDGSNFTLKIRSTKLEDSAMYFCASTPGRNQPQHFGDGTRLSIL.

The chain joins TRBV2 to TRBJ1-6; 8 bases agree with TRBD1. Germline CDR1 and CDR2: SNHLY and FYNNEI. With 7 bases clipped from V and 6 bases from J, the junction kept 8 bases outside the gene matches. The CDR3 is 15 residues long. CDR3 in amino acids: CASTRTGNSNSPLHF. CDR3 in DNA: TGTGCCAGCACCAGGACAGGGAACTCTAATTCACCCCTCCACTTT.

The count of this clone is one. CDR3 protein: CASSLVFGERLFF. CDR3 nucleotide sequence: TGTGCCAGCAGTCTCGTGTTCGGGGAGAGACTGTTTTTT. J is TRBJ1-4 and V is TRBV27, with D hard to call. V was pared by 5 bases and J by 13 bases, with 17 bases between. The CDR3 runs 13 residues. Germline CDR1 is MNHEY and CDR2 is SMNVEV (reference sequence).

J is TRBJ1-2 and V is TRBV30, with TRBD1 matching 9 bases. The CDR3 contains 15 residues. After removal of 2 bases from V and 8 bases from J, the junction contained 12 bases not matched to a gene. The germline CDR1 and CDR2 sequences are GTSNPN and SVGIG (reference sequence). The CDR3 coding sequence is TGTGCCTGGAGTCCTCCCCCGGGGACAGGGAGCGGCTACACCTTC. Its translation: CAWSPPPGTGSGYTF.

The J gene is TRBJ1-6, the V gene TRBV12-5, with unresolved D. The ends were cut back, 1 base at V and 8 bases at J, with 6 bases in the middle. Germline V gene sequence: CDR1 LGHNT, CDR2 FRNRAP. The CDR3 loop spans 13 amino acids. For the CDR3, the DNA is TGTGCTAGTGGTTTGGAGTCAGATTCACCCCTCCACTTT. Translating it yields CASGLESDSPLHF.

The gene calls are TRBV5-1 and TRBJ2-2; D gene ambiguous. This CDR3 is built from 14 residues. The germline gives CDR1 SGHRS, CDR2 YFSETQ. V lost 1 base to trimming and J lost 3 bases, with 7 bases between them. The CDR3 reads CASSLKLDTGELFF. CDR3 coding DNA: TGCGCCAGCAGCTTGAAGCTGGACACCGGGGAGCTGTTTTTT.

This clone was detected only once. The chain is built from TRBV19 and TRBJ1-2; D gene unclear. Germline V CDR1 and CDR2: LNHDA, SQIVND (reference sequence). Trimming stripped 5 bases from V and 3 bases from J, with 10 bases between. The CDR3 is made up of 13 amino acids. The CDR3 sequence is CASSRNGDYGYTF. Here the CDR3 DNA reads TGTGCCAGTAGTCGGAACGGGGACTATGGCTACACCTTC.

This chain joins TRBV15 and TRBJ2-2; maybe TRBD2 (7 bases). Germline CDR1 LNHNV, CDR2 YYDKDF (reference sequence). The V end was cut by 0 bases, the J end by 2 bases, with 16 bases between. The length of the CDR3 is 18 residues. CDR3 bases: TGTGCCACCAGCAGAGATCTAAGGTCGGGGGGCAACACCGGGGAGCTGTTTTTT. Its protein is CATSRDLRSGGNTGELFF. The full variable domain, its missing parts supplied by reference TRBV15 and TRBJ2-2, is DAMVIQNPRYQVTQFGKPVTLSCSQTLNHNVMYWYQQKSSQAPKLLFHYYDKDFNNEADTPDNFQSRRPNTSFCFLDIRSPGLGDTAMYLCATSRDLRSGGNTGELFFGEGSRLTVL.

V gene TRBV19 combines with J gene TRBJ2-1; 8 bases fit TRBD2. The germline gives CDR1 LNHDA, CDR2 SQIVND (reference sequence). Unmatched junction bases numbered 10, after V lost 6 bases and J lost 3 bases. The CDR3 runs to 16 residues. The CDR3 DNA follows: TGTGCCAGTAGCCCCCGGGGGGGACGTATCTACAATGAGCAGTTCTTC. Translated, it gives CASSPRGGRIYNEQFF.

The V call is TRBV11-2, the J call TRBJ2-3; D gene uncertain. This CDR3 has 13 amino acids. V was shortened by 1 base and J by 5 bases, with 7 bases between the two germline ends. Germline CDR1 reads SGHAT; CDR2 reads FQNNGV. CDR3 sequence reads: CASSLGYGDTQYF. The CDR3, as DNA: TGTGCCAGCAGCTTAGGCTACGGAGATACGCAGTATTTT.

The rearrangement links TRBV9 to TRBJ2-3; 10 positions match TRBD2. Trimming at V came to 0 bases and at J to 6 bases, leaving 1 base not matched to a gene. Germline values: CDR1 SGDLS, CDR2 YYNGEE. This CDR3 spans 14 amino acids. The CDR3 is CASSVEAGGDTQYF. In nucleotides, the CDR3 is TGTGCCAGCAGCGTAGAAGCGGGGGGGGATACGCAGTATTTT.